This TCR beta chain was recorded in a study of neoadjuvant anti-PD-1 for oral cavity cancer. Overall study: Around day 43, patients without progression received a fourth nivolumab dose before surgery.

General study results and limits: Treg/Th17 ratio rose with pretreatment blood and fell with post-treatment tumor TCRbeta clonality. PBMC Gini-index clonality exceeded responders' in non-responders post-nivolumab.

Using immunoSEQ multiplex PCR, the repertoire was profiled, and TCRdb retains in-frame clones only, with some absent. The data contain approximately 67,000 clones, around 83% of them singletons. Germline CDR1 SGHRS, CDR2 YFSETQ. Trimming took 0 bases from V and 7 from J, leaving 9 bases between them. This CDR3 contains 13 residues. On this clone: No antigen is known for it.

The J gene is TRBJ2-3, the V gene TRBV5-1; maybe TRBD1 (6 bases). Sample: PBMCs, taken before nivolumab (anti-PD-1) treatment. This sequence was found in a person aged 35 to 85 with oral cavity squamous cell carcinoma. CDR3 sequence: CASSLGGLNTQYF. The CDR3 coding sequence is TGCGCCAGCAGCTTGGGGGGGCTAAATACGCAGTATTTT.